Included here is one T cell receptor (beta chain) sequence, with context. The clone's antigen remains unknown. The record has no base qualities; no much larger clone is one base away. This sample stems from a study of shared T cell receptors in the human thymus (dated by TCRdb to about 2021). Concerning the study at large: The study examined how the human thymus generates shared, self-reactive T-cell receptor alpha chains.

There are 12 amino acids in the CDR3, from cysteine to phenylalanine inclusive. Of the read, only the CDR3 DNA is kept; its 36 bases are in frame from base 1. The junction carries 11 bases between V and J, which are trimmed by 8 bases and 6 bases respectively. CDR1 and CDR2 are read off the germline V gene (reference sequence) as LNHDA and SQIVND. Library creation used the immunoSEQ multiplex PCR assay. Entries here come from immuneACCESS through TCRdb and include only in-frame sequences with V and J called. Some clones fail to appear in such tables; in the studies checked, an unresolved V gene covers under half of the shortfall, and the cause of the remainder is unknown. This sample has hundreds of thousands of clones in its table, and about 90% of those were observed once. 0.009% to 0.0095% of the sample comes from the top ten. The sample was also linked to a second study, of human thymus T cells. From the second report: Immunologically healthy infants undergoing open corrective cardiac surgery for congenital heart defects in Finland were used as donors. The thymus tissue came from surgical resects taken out during corrective cardiac surgery. Both the thymic and the peripheral blood repertoires appeared to show biased V and J gene segment usage. The related research reported highly overlapping thymic TCR repertoires among unrelated individuals. The study characterized TCR alpha and beta repertoires from fewer than ten infant thymus samples and a few related peripheral blood samples. The cohort included several male and two female infants, with donor ages spanning 7 to 244 days. Thymocytes were mechanically released from the tissue and were stored as pellets of 10-30 million cells at -70 degrees C. A QIAsymphony instrument was used to extract genomic DNA from frozen cell pellets. Using the immunoSEQ multiplex PCR assay, the TCRB and TCRAD loci were amplified from a standardized quantity of quality-controlled genomic DNA. The amplicons covered the V(D)J region and were long enough to include the CDR3 and to identify the V and J genes. Amplicon sequencing was performed on an Illumina platform through the commercial immunoSEQ service. Primer bias and sequencing errors were corrected as previously described, and TCRAD and TCRB were defined on the basis of the IMGT database. Analysis of the repertoires was done with immunoSEQ Analyzer 3.0 and VDJTools and included basic statistics, V/J segment usage, diversity estimates, rarefaction and pairwise overlap. Diversity was estimated with Chao1, ChaoE, Efron-Thisted, Shannon and inverse Simpson indices, and also on datasets down-sampled to the smallest sample. Repertoire overlap was assessed by strict matching of CDR3 nucleotide sequence, V gene and J gene, and clustering was done by Jaccard-based multidimensional scaling. On average, thymus samples gave 650,000 to 1,000,000 unique TCRB clonotypes, whereas blood samples gave roughly 80,000.

The rearrangement joined TRBV19 to TRBJ1-5; too little of a D gene remains to name it. The receptor was isolated from a boy in the first two years of life with a congenital heart defect. Donor details come from another sample of the same person, matched by shared clones. Sequencing was carried out using thymocytes. At the DNA level, the sequence is TGTGCCAGTTCTCGCCGGGGTCAGCCCCAGCATTTT. Translated, it reads CASSRRGQPQHF.